The 30 T cell receptor beta chains presented below share a single source sample, sequenced in a study of CD8+ T cells in alopecia areata. Extracted RNA was reverse transcribed, and the resulting cDNA served as sequencing template. Clones were sequenced by immunoSEQ multiplex PCR, and TCRdb holds only the in-frame ones, with some missing. The sample lists roughly 20,000 clones; 60% to 70% were seen once. CD4+ cells obtained from roughly 5 patients were subjected to sorting into CD25+CD127- cells. Sequences were obtained from CD4+ Tregs sorted from blood. These receptor sequences come from a human donor with alopecia areata.

V usage is TRBV2 and J usage is TRBJ2-1; D ambiguous. Germline V CDR1 and CDR2: SNHLY, FYNNEI. The CDR3 has 17 residues. V was cut by 0 bases and J by 3 bases, with 15 bases left in between. The chain's CDR3 is CASSEAPLIWGYNEQFF. The CDR3 DNA reads TGTGCCAGCAGTGAAGCCCCCCTGATCTGGGGCTACAATGAGCAGTTCTTC.

Only a few counts were recorded for this clone. V and J are TRBV5-4 and TRBJ2-3, with 9 bases identical to TRBD2. The CDR3 loop spans 16 amino acids. CDR1 is SGHNT, CDR2 YYREEE, per germline (reference sequence). The J segment lost 4 bases and the V segment lost 1 base, leaving 7 bases of the junction unmatched. The DNA of the CDR3 is TGTGCCAGCAGCTTGCCCCCTCGCGGGGGGGCAGATACGCAGTATTTT. Encoded protein: CASSLPPRGGADTQYF. The complete variable domain, with remaining parts taken from reference TRBV5-4 and TRBJ2-3, reads ETGVTQSPTHLIKTRGQQVTLRCSSQSGHNTVSWYQQALGQGPQFIFQYYREEENGRGNFPPRFSGLQFPNYSSELNVNALELDDSALYLCASSLPPRGGADTQYFGPGTRLTVL.

This clone was detected a few times. The chain carries TRBV29-1 and TRBJ1-5; D call uncertain. Germline CDR1 is SQVTM and CDR2 is ANQGSEA. This CDR3 has 14 residues. V dropped 6 bases and J dropped 2 bases, with 14 bases sitting between them. The CDR3 reads CSVGEGDGNQPQHF. The CDR3 DNA reads as TGCAGCGTGGGCGAAGGAGATGGCAATCAGCCCCAGCATTTT.

The V gene is TRBV7-2, the J gene TRBJ2-3, with 12 bases identical to TRBD2. V gave up 6 bases and J gave up 10 bases; unmatched junction bases: 5. The CDR3 length is 13 residues. Germline assignment: CDR1 SGHTA and CDR2 FQGNSA. The CDR3 DNA reads as TGTGCCAGCAGGGCTAGCGGGGGGGCCCCGCAGTATTTT. Amino acid sequence: CASRASGGAPQYF.

J is TRBJ2-1 and V is TRBV2, with 7 nucleotides matching TRBD2. V gave up 5 bases and J gave up 0 bases; unmatched junction bases: 7. CDR3 length: 16 amino acids. Germline CDR1 reads SNHLY; CDR2 reads FYNNEI. Here the CDR3 reads CASSRSGLSSYNEQFF. The DNA of the CDR3 is TGTGCCAGCAGTCGATCGGGACTAAGCTCCTACAATGAGCAGTTCTTC.

This chain joins TRBV2 and TRBJ1-2; D is unclear. Trimming stripped 6 bases from V and 4 bases from J, with 9 bases between. This CDR3 is 12 amino acids long. From germline, CDR1 is SNHLY and CDR2 FYNNEI. The CDR3 loop is CASRAVGYGYTF. The CDR3 nucleotides are TGTGCCAGCAGGGCCGTGGGCTATGGCTACACCTTC.

In its sample, this clone was seen a few times. The rearrangement uses TRBV29-1 and TRBJ2-2; D is undetermined. CDR1 is SQVTM, CDR2 ANQGSEA, per germline. This CDR3 contains 11 residues. Trimming left V 7 bases short and J 5 bases short, with 8 bases between. The CDR3 here is CSALTTGELFF. The CDR3 nucleotides are TGCAGCGCGCTTACAACCGGGGAGCTGTTTTTT.

CDR3 in DNA: TGTGCCTGGAGTAGCTCCTTCGTGTTGGGAAGCACAGATACGCAGTATTTT. It encodes CAWSSSFVLGSTDTQYF. This sequence joins TRBV30 and TRBJ2-3; D gene uncertain. CDR3 length equals 17 residues. Looked up from germline, CDR1 is GTSNPN and CDR2 is SVGIG (reference sequence). V was pared by 2 bases and J by 0 bases, with 18 bases between.

This clone was recorded a few times. The chain combines TRBV6-5 with TRBJ1-5, with 10 bases matching TRBD1. The germline CDR1 and CDR2 sequences are MNHEY and SVGAGI. V gave up 6 bases and J gave up 6 bases; unmatched junction bases: 5. The CDR3 runs 14 residues. The CDR3 is CASRGTGEFQPQHF. In DNA form, the CDR3 reads TGTGCCAGCAGAGGGACAGGGGAGTTTCAGCCCCAGCATTTT.

CDR3 sequence reads: CASSGGGSGANVLTF. The CDR3, as DNA: TGTGCCAGCAGCGGGGGAGGATCTGGGGCCAACGTCCTGACTTTC. The rearrangement uses TRBV11-3 and TRBJ2-6, with D perhaps matching TRBD2 (6 bases). In germline, CDR1 is SGHNT, CDR2 YENEEA. The CDR3 covers 15 residues. Trimming took 5 bases from V and 1 from J, leaving 9 bases between them.

CDR3 loop: CAWVPRAFLMACEQFF. The CDR3 coding sequence is TGTGCCTGGGTGCCCCGGGCTTTCCTTATGGCCTGTGAGCAGTTCTTC. V gene TRBV30 combines with J gene TRBJ2-1; D not certain. Trimming left V 5 bases short and J 9 bases short, with 26 bases between. Germline assignment: CDR1 GTSNPN and CDR2 SVGIG (reference sequence). This CDR3 comprises 16 residues.

The J gene is TRBJ2-1, the V gene TRBV7-8, with TRBD1 matching 11 bases. Trimming took 4 bases from V and 7 from J; bases not matched to a gene: 9. The CDR3 sequence is 16 residues long. Germline CDR1 SGHVS, CDR2 FQNEAQ. CDR3 DNA: TGTGCCAGCAGCTCCCCGGGGACAGGGGGTGCAAATGAGCAGTTCTTC. Protein: CASSSPGTGGANEQFF.

The CDR3 DNA reads as TGTGCCATCACCGAAGGACAGGGAGGGTCTGGAAACACCATATATTTT. Translation gives CAITEGQGGSGNTIYF. This chain connects TRBV10-3 to TRBJ1-3; the match to TRBD1 covers 8 bases. CDR1 and CDR2 (germline): ENHRY, SYGVKD. Unmatched junction bases numbered 9, after V lost 7 bases and J lost 1 base. CDR3 length equals 16 residues.

This clone has a handful of counts. V and J are TRBV7-2 and TRBJ1-1; weak D call: TRBD1 (6 bases). V lost 5 bases and J lost 3, with 13 bases in between. This CDR3 is built from 14 residues. Germline CDR1 reads SGHTA; CDR2 reads FQGNSA. The CDR3 sequence is CASSPRTADTEAFF. CDR3 DNA sequence: TGTGCCAGCAGCCCGCGGACAGCCGACACTGAAGCTTTCTTT.

The chain is built from TRBV18 and TRBJ1-5, with D possibly matching TRBD1 (5 bases). Germline V gene lookup returns CDR1 KGHSH and CDR2 LQKENI. Trimming cost V 5 bases and J 6 bases, with 11 bases left between them. This CDR3 comprises 13 residues. The DNA for the CDR3 is TGTGCCAGCTCAGCCGACAGTGTTCAGCCCCAGCATTTT. The encoded protein is CASSADSVQPQHF.

The V call is TRBV2, the J call TRBJ1-3, with D hard to call. The V end was cut by 11 bases, the J end by 0 bases, with 11 bases between. The germline V gene has CDR1 SNHLY and CDR2 FYNNEI. This CDR3 is built from 13 residues. The DNA of the CDR3 is TGTGCCTCGGCCGCCGTCTCTGGAAACACCATATATTTT. Translated: CASAAVSGNTIYF. Complete variable domain (other parts from reference TRBV2 and TRBJ1-3): EPEVTQTPSHQVTQMGQEVILRCVPISNHLYFYWYRQILGQKVEFLVSFYNNEISEKSEIFDDQFSVERPDGSNFTLKIRSTKLEDSAMYFCASAAVSGNTIYFGEGSWLTVV.

This rearrangement joins TRBV10-1 to TRBJ2-5; 10 bases align to TRBD2. V shed 5 bases and J 3 bases; nucleotides not matched to a gene: 3. The CDR3 extends over 14 amino acids. The V gene's germline CDR1 is WNHNN and CDR2 SYGVQD (reference sequence). The CDR3 nucleotides are TGCGCCAGCAGTATAGCGGGGGGTGAAGAGACCCAGTACTTC. Protein: CASSIAGGEETQYF.

Written as DNA, the CDR3 is TGTGCCAGCAGCTTCCGACAGGGGGCTGAAGCTTTCTTT. It encodes CASSFRQGAEAFF. The rearrangement joins TRBV7-3 to TRBJ1-1, with TRBD1 identical over 9 bases. The CDR3 is made up of 13 amino acids. Germline CDR1 is SGHTA and CDR2 is FQGTGA. V dropped 3 bases and J dropped 6; count of bases not matched to a gene: 2. The complete variable domain, with remaining parts taken from reference TRBV7-3 and TRBJ1-1, reads GAGVSQTPSNKVTEKGKYVELRCDPISGHTALYWYRQSLGQGPEFLIYFQGTGAADDSGLPNDRFFAVRPEGSVSTLKIQRTERGDSAVYLCASSFRQGAEAFFGQGTRLTVV.

This clone rates as medium-sized. The chain couples TRBV18 to TRBJ2-5, with D unresolved. V dropped 3 bases and J dropped 2 bases, with 4 bases sitting between them. The CDR3 has 12 amino acids. Germline V gives CDR1 KGHSH, CDR2 LQKENI. CDR3 protein: CASSPNQETQYF. CDR3 DNA sequence: TGTGCCAGCTCACCGAATCAAGAGACCCAGTACTTC.

The genes are TRBV29-1 and TRBJ2-1; the D gene is possibly TRBD1 (5 bases). Trimming left V 5 bases short and J 5 bases short, with 10 bases between. The CDR3 extends over 12 amino acids. Germline CDR1 SQVTM, CDR2 ANQGSEA. The CDR3 loop reads CSVRPRDNEQFF. The DNA of the CDR3 is TGCAGCGTTCGCCCCAGGGACAATGAGCAGTTCTTC.

The chain links TRBV5-6 to TRBJ2-1, with 16 nucleotides matching TRBD2. CDR1 is SGHDT, CDR2 YYEEEE, per germline. After removal of 0 bases from V and 16 bases from J, the junction contained 10 bases not matched to a gene. The CDR3 is 16 residues long. The CDR3 is CASSLAGTSGRGYEFF. The CDR3 nucleotides are TGTGCCAGCAGCTTGGCTGGGACTAGCGGGAGGGGGTATGAATTCTTC.

This chain connects TRBV6-1 to TRBJ2-3; no clear D gene. V lost 0 bases and J lost 7, with 8 bases in between. The CDR3 has 13 residues. Germline CDR1 is MNHNS and CDR2 is SASEGT. The CDR3 protein is CASSEASRNTQYF. The CDR3 DNA is TGTGCCAGCAGTGAAGCCTCCCGAAATACGCAGTATTTT.

V and J are TRBV28 and TRBJ2-4; D is unresolved. The CDR3 runs 12 residues. Germline CDR1 and CDR2: MDHEN and SYDVKM. The V end was cut by 5 bases, the J end by 7 bases, with 9 bases between. Here the CDR3 DNA reads TGTGCCAGCAGTGAGTTGATGAACATTCAGTACTTC. Amino acids: CASSELMNIQYF.

The V gene is TRBV28, the J gene TRBJ1-2, with D possibly matching TRBD1 (5 bases). The CDR3 extends over 15 amino acids. Germline assignment: CDR1 MDHEN and CDR2 SYDVKM. Trimming shortened V by 7 bases and J by 1 base, and 16 bases separated the two germline ends. The CDR3 nucleotides are TGTGCCAGCACTCAACACTCCAGGGTTAACTATGGCTACACCTTC. Its protein product is CASTQHSRVNYGYTF.

The V and J genes are TRBV19 and TRBJ2-1, with TRBD2 matching 9 bases. Germline-derived CDR1 and CDR2 are LNHDA and SQIVND (reference sequence). Germline trimming cut 5 bases from V and 8 bases from J; bases unmatched to any gene: 7. CDR3 length equals 14 residues. CDR3 nucleotides: TGTGCCAGTAGTTTCAAAGCGGGAGGCTATGAGCAGTTCTTC. Translating it yields CASSFKAGGYEQFF.

The chain combines TRBV20-1 with TRBJ2-3; D ambiguous. The CDR3 covers 11 residues. Trimming stripped 3 bases from V and 3 bases from J, with 4 bases between. Germline V gene data show CDR1 as DFQATT and CDR2 as SNEGSKA (reference sequence). CDR3: CSASETDTQYF. For the CDR3, the DNA is TGCAGTGCTAGCGAAACAGATACGCAGTATTTT.

The rearrangement uses TRBV28 and TRBJ1-5; no definite D call. The germline V gene has CDR1 MDHEN and CDR2 SYDVKM. With 7 bases removed from V and 0 bases from J, the gap between germline ends came to 7 bases. The CDR3 runs 13 residues. CDR3 DNA: TGTGCCAGCACCTATTATAGCAATCAGCCCCAGCATTTT. Translating gives CASTYYSNQPQHF.

The rearrangement joins TRBV28 to TRBJ2-7; a weak D match, TRBD2 (6 bases). From germline, CDR1 is MDHEN and CDR2 SYDVKM. The V gene lost 3 bases and the J gene lost 6 bases, with 15 bases spanning the gap. The CDR3 spans 14 residues. CDR3 DNA: TGTGCCAGCAGTTTCGGGGGACGAAGAGGCGAGCAGTACTTC. Encoded protein: CASSFGGRRGEQYF. The full variable domain, its missing parts supplied by reference TRBV28 and TRBJ2-7, is DVKVTQSSRYLVKRTGEKVFLECVQDMDHENMFWYRQDPGLGLRLIYFSYDVKMKEKGDIPEGYSVSREKKERFSLILESASTNQTSMYLCASSFGGRRGEQYFGPGTRLTVT.

The chain couples TRBV7-9 to TRBJ2-5; D is unclear. Trimming removed 7 bases from V and 5 bases from J, with 8 bases in between. Germline V gene lookup returns CDR1 SEHNR and CDR2 FQNEAQ (reference sequence). The CDR3 totals 11 residues. The CDR3 reads CASILGETQYF. CDR3 DNA sequence: TGTGCCAGCATTCTGGGGGAGACCCAGTACTTC.

This chain joins TRBV19 and TRBJ2-3; 7 nucleotides line up with TRBD1. V lost 8 bases, J lost 3 bases, and 8 bases stayed unmatched. The CDR3 runs to 14 residues. The V gene's germline CDR1 is LNHDA and CDR2 SQIVND (reference sequence). CDR3 protein: CASASQGSTDTQYF. The CDR3 DNA reads TGTGCCAGTGCATCACAGGGGAGTACAGATACGCAGTATTTT.